The 20 T cell receptor gamma chains given below trace back to one sample, sequenced in a study of gammadelta T cells in human blood. TCRdb applied CATT to the RT-PCR reads for clone calling. The repertoire includes more than 100 gamma-chain clones, approximately 64% of them detected once, and 60% to 70% sits in the top ten. Specimen: non-Vgamma9Vdelta2 gamma-delta T cells from cord blood. These receptors were taken from a newborn.

This clone was seen only a few times. The V gene is TRGV4, the J gene TRGJ1 or TRGJ2. V dropped 0 bases and J dropped 4; count of bases not matched to a gene: 3. Germline loops: CDR1 EGSTGY, CDR2 YDSYTSSV. This CDR3 spans 13 amino acids. For the CDR3, the DNA is TGTGCCACCTGGGATGGGCAATATTATAAGAAACTCTTT. This gives the protein CATWDGQYYKKLF.

Of note for this clone: This likely traces to a read error, being one base from a far larger clone. The chain has TRGV4 and TRGJ1 or TRGJ2. The V gene end was trimmed by 3 bases and the J gene end by 12 bases; junction bases not matched to a gene: 5. CDR1 and CDR2 from the germline V gene are EGSTGY and YDSYTSSV. The CDR3 length is 10 residues. CDR3 loop: CATWDRRKLF. CDR3 sequence (DNA): TGTGCCACCTGGGATAGAAGGAAACTCTTT.

Comment on this clone: A far larger clone is just one base off, so this is likely a read error. The chain recombines TRGV5 with TRGJ1 or TRGJ2. The CDR3 loop spans 14 amino acids. The germline CDR1 and CDR2 sequences are VINAFY and YDVSNSKD. CDR3 residues: CATRDRPDYYKKLF. The CDR3 DNA follows: TGTGCCACCCGGGACAGGCCAGATTATTATAAGAAACTCTTT.

Turning to this clone: A far larger clone is off by one base, so a read error is likely. This sequence joins TRGV4 and TRGJ1 or TRGJ2. The germline V gene encodes CDR1 EGSTGY and CDR2 YDSYTSSV. The CDR3 is 10 amino acids. This CDR3 is CTTWDGRKLF. CDR3 sequence (DNA): TGTACCACCTGGGATGGAAGGAAACTCTTT.

This clone is labeled as large. The V call is TRGV4, the J call TRGJ1 or TRGJ2. V gave up 3 bases and J gave up 6 bases; unmatched junction bases: 8. Germline V gene sequence: CDR1 EGSTGY, CDR2 YDSYTSSV. CDR3 length: 13 residues. CDR3 region: CATWDWFCYKKLF. The CDR3 nucleotides read TGTGCCACCTGGGATTGGTTTTGTTATAAGAAACTCTTT.

As to this clone: A far more abundant clone sits one base away, making this likely a read error. The chain has TRGV8 and TRGJ1 or TRGJ2. Germline V gene sequence: CDR1 VENAVY, CDR2 YDSYNSRV. The CDR3 spans 13 residues. This chain's CDR3 is CATWDKVDYKKLF. The CDR3, as DNA: TGCGCCACCTGGGATAAGGTGGATTATAAGAAACTCTTT.

On this clone itself: A far more abundant clone sits one base away, making this likely a read error. The same CDR3 is also encoded by other DNA sequences in this sample. This chain joins TRGV5 and TRGJ1 or TRGJ2. In germline, CDR1 is VINAFY, CDR2 YDVSNSKD. This CDR3 is built from 12 residues. Germline trimming cut 0 bases from V and 16 bases from J; bases unmatched to any gene: 12. The CDR3 coding sequence is TGTGCCACCTGGGACAGGCCTATTTGGAAGCTCTTT. It is translated as CATWDRPIWKLF.

Regarding this clone: A far bigger clonotype differs at one base, so this is likely a read error. The sample has other DNA sequences that encode this CDR3 too. V usage is TRGV9 and J usage is TRGJ1 or TRGJ2. The CDR3 length is 11 residues. CDR1 and CDR2 (germline): GITISATS, ISYDGTV (reference sequence). In DNA form, the CDR3 reads TGTGCATTGTGGGAGATATATAAGAAACTCTTT. Translating gives CALWEIYKKLF.

This clone is judged hyperexpanded (1% or more). The rearrangement uses TRGV5 and TRGJ1 or TRGJ2. From germline, CDR1 is VINAFY and CDR2 YDVSNSKD. V trimming: 0 bases; J trimming: 2 bases; junction bases outside the gene matches: 4. CDR3 length: 14 amino acids. CDR3 DNA: TGTGCCACCTGGGACAGGCCAGATTATTATAAGAAACTCTTT. It encodes CATWDRPDYYKKLF.

As to this clone: A far larger clone is one nucleotide away, so this likely arose from a read error. The rearrangement links TRGV8 to TRGJ1 or TRGJ2. Germline loops: CDR1 VENAVY, CDR2 YDSYNSRV. CDR3 length: 12 amino acids. The trim removed 3 bases at V and 3 bases at J, leaving 2 bases unmatched. This CDR3 is CATWDCYYKKLF. The CDR3 nucleotides read TGTGCCACCTGGGATTGTTATTATAAGAAACTCTTT.

This clone counts as hyperexpanded (1% or more). The rearrangement uses TRGV4 and TRGJP2. The CDR3 contains 14 residues. Per germline, CDR1 EGSTGY and CDR2 YDSYTSSV. V was clipped by 5 bases and J by 2 bases; unmatched bases: 5. CDR3 DNA sequence: TGTGCCACCTGGGCCCAAAGTAGTGATTGGATCAAGACGTTT. Translation gives CATWAQSSDWIKTF.

This clone showed up just once. This likely came from a read error, as a far larger clone is one base away. The identical CDR3 is also encoded by other nucleotide sequences in the sample. The rearrangement uses TRGV4 and TRGJP2. The CDR3 runs 15 residues. Germline CDR1 is EGSTGY and CDR2 is YDSYTSSV. CDR3 bases: TGTGCCACCTGGGAAAGGAGGGATAGTGATTGGATCAAGACGTTC. Translation: CATWERRDSDWIKTF.

In the case of this clone: One base separates it from a far larger clone, so it is likely a read error. The chain carries TRGV4 and TRGJ1 or TRGJ2. The CDR3 is made up of 12 amino acids. In germline, CDR1 is EGSTGY, CDR2 YDSYTSSV. CDR3 nucleotides: TGTGCCGCCTGGGCGAATTATTATAAGAAACTCTTT. Amino acid sequence: CAAWANYYKKLF.

The chain employs TRGV5 and TRGJ1 or TRGJ2. Per the germline V gene, CDR1 is VINAFY and CDR2 is YDVSNSKD. V shed 1 base and J 0 bases; nucleotides not matched to a gene: 3. This CDR3 is built from 14 residues. CDR3 sequence (DNA): TGTGCCACCTGGGACAGTCTGAATTATTATAAGAAACTCTTT. Its translation is CATWDSLNYYKKLF.

Turning to this clone: A single base is all that separates this from a far larger clone, so a read error is likely. J is TRGJ1 or TRGJ2 and V is TRGV4. The germline gives CDR1 EGSTGY, CDR2 YDSYTSSV. The trim removed 2 bases at V and 12 bases at J, leaving 4 bases unmatched. The CDR3 totals 10 residues. The CDR3 is CATWDVRKLF. CDR3 sequence (DNA): TGTGCCACCTGGGATGTAAGGAAACTCTTT.

With respect to this clone: This is likely an artifact of a read error, given a far larger clone one base away. The chain is built from TRGV3 and TRGJ1 or TRGJ2. This CDR3 has 13 amino acids. With 0 bases clipped from V and 10 bases from J, the junction kept 9 bases outside the gene matches. The germline V gene has CDR1 VTNTFY and CDR2 YDVSTARD (reference sequence). CDR3 DNA: TGTGCCACCTGGGACAGGCCCACAAGGAAGAAACTCTTT. This sequence encodes CATWDRPTRKKLF.

In this sample, this clone is hyperexpanded (1% or more). The V call is TRGV10, the J call TRGJP2. Being an ORF, TRGV10 has a function that is uncertain. J lost 8 bases, V lost 8 bases, and 0 bases had no gene match. The CDR3 length is 10 residues. The CDR3 here is CAAWDWIKTF. Here the CDR3 DNA reads TGTGCTGCGTGGGATTGGATCAAGACGTTT.

This clone was seen once. A read error is likely here: a far larger clone is one base away. Other DNA sequences from this sample encode an identical CDR3 as well. This chain joins TRGV4 and TRGJ1 or TRGJ2. V lost 0 bases and J lost 12; bases outside the gene matches: 11. The CDR3 contains 13 residues. CDR1 and CDR2 (germline): EGSTGY, YDSYTSSV. The CDR3 protein is CATWDGPSVRKLF. The DNA for the CDR3 is TGTGCCACCTGGGATGGGCCATCTGTCAGGAAACTCTTT.

On this clone: A far larger clone is only one base removed, so a read error is likely. The rearrangement joins TRGV4 to TRGJP2. The germline gives CDR1 EGSTGY, CDR2 YDSYTSSV. This CDR3 region has 17 residues. J was trimmed by 2 bases and V by 0 bases; bases with no gene match: 9. The CDR3 spells CATWDGLLRSSDWIKTF. The CDR3 coding sequence is TGTGCCACCTGGGATGGGCTATTGCGGAGTAGTGATTGGATCAAGACGTTT.

This clone was detected only once. This likely stems from a read error, as it lies one base from a far larger clone. The chain links TRGV4 to TRGJP1. The CDR3 sequence is 13 residues long. Germline assignment: CDR1 EGSTGY and CDR2 YDSYTSSV. The CDR3: CTTWDVRGWFKIF. CDR3 sequence (DNA): TGTACCACCTGGGATGTTCGTGGTTGGTTCAAGATATTT.